A selection of T cell receptor beta chains follows, all from one sample in a study of cytomegalovirus exposure and HLA in healthy donors. Generated by immunoSEQ multiplex PCR, the TCRdb table keeps only in-frame clones and is missing some. The sample comprises 150,000 to 200,000 clones, approximately 85% of which are singletons, and roughly 5.2% rests with the top ten. The sequenced sample consisted of PBMCs. The receptors derive from a girl between 5 and 17 years old in good health and CMV-seropositive. The CDR3 runs from the conserved cysteine through the conserved F or W. The D gene is left open where the match is weak. Rows may omit the clone size; those that give it use once, few, many or a size class.

clone_size	d_call	v_call	j_call	cdr3_aa	cdr3_nt
-	TRBD2	TRBV7-2	TRBJ2-3	CASSRLAGPDTQYF	TGTGCCAGCAGTCGACTAGCGGGGCCAGATACGCAGTATTTT
once	-	TRBV4-1	TRBJ2-5	CASSQVGQETQYF	TGCGCCAGCAGCCAAGTCGGGCAAGAGACCCAGTACTTC
-	TRBD1	TRBV10-3	TRBJ1-2	CAINHRDRLYGYTF	TGTGCCATCAACCACCGGGACAGACTCTATGGCTACACCTTC
-	-	TRBV4-1	TRBJ1-4	CASSRHVREGYEKLFF	TGCGCCAGCAGCAGACACGTGAGGGAAGGATATGAAAAACTGTTTTTT
-	-	TRBV19	TRBJ1-1	CASSIGGLNTEAFF	TGTGCCAGTAGTATTGGCGGATTGAACACTGAAGCTTTCTTT
-	TRBD2	TRBV6-5	TRBJ2-7	CASNNPAGGGEQYF	TGTGCCAGCAACAACCCGGCGGGGGGAGGGGAGCAGTACTTC
-	-	TRBV27	TRBJ1-2	CATGLSRGVLGYGYTF	TGTGCCACGGGTCTGAGCAGGGGCGTTCTCGGCTATGGCTACACCTTC
-	TRBD1	TRBV10-3	TRBJ1-1	CAISETLDRGNTEAFF	TGTGCCATCAGTGAGACACTGGACAGGGGGAACACTGAAGCTTTCTTT
-	TRBD1	TRBV9	TRBJ1-2	CASSSGTEYGYTF	TGTGCCAGCAGTTCCGGGACAGAATATGGCTACACCTTC
-	-	TRBV18	TRBJ1-1	CASSPPGGFAEAFF	TGTGCCAGCTCACCACCTGGGGGGTTTGCTGAAGCTTTCTTT
-	-	TRBV21-1	TRBJ1-1	CASSMRKMNTEAFF	TGTGCCAGCAGCATGCGGAAGATGAACACTGAAGCTTTCTTT
-	TRBD1	TRBV29-1	TRBJ2-5	CSVQGASGETQYF	TGCAGCGTCCAGGGGGCGTCGGGGGAGACCCAGTACTTC
-	-	TRBV5-1	TRBJ1-1	CASSFVSTTEAFF	TGCGCCAGCAGCTTTGTGTCTACCACTGAAGCTTTCTTT
-	TRBD2	TRBV27	TRBJ2-7	CASSSFSAGGKNEQYF	TGTGCCAGCAGTTCGTTTAGTGCGGGGGGCAAGAACGAGCAGTACTTC
-	TRBD1	TRBV6-1	TRBJ2-1	CASSESGQADGSYNEQFF	TGTGCCAGCAGTGAATCGGGACAGGCTGATGGCTCCTACAATGAGCAGTTCTTC
-	TRBD1	TRBV27	TRBJ2-7	CASRRTGRYEQYF	TGTGCCAGCAGAAGGACAGGGCGGTACGAGCAGTACTTC
-	-	TRBV19	TRBJ1-1	CASSIGGPGETEAFF	TGTGCCAGTAGTATAGGAGGGCCAGGGGAGACTGAAGCTTTCTTT
-	-	TRBV19	TRBJ1-1	CASTPYRDIREDTEAFF	TGTGCCAGTACCCCATACCGGGACATACGGGAAGACACTGAAGCTTTCTTT
-	-	TRBV9	TRBJ2-2	CASSVPRDSNTGELFF	TGTGCCAGCAGCGTGCCTCGGGACTCAAACACCGGGGAGCTGTTTTTT
-	TRBD1	TRBV9	TRBJ2-5	CASSVARGDRSETQYF	TGTGCCAGCAGCGTAGCACGAGGGGACAGGTCGGAGACCCAGTACTTC
-	-	TRBV9	TRBJ1-4	CASSFGAGNEKLFF	TGTGCCAGCAGTTTTGGGGCAGGTAATGAAAAACTGTTTTTT
-	TRBD1	TRBV7-9	TRBJ2-6	CASSSGTGTSGANVLTF	TGTGCCAGCAGCTCCGGGACAGGGACCTCTGGGGCCAACGTCCTGACTTTC
-	TRBD1	TRBV5-6	TRBJ2-3	CASRDRVGDTQYF	TGTGCCTCCCGGGACAGGGTTGGAGATACGCAGTATTTT
-	-	TRBV2	TRBJ1-4	CASRTPEWTESSTNEKLFF	TGTGCCAGCAGGACCCCGGAGTGGACAGAGAGTTCAACTAATGAAAAACTGTTTTTT
once	TRBD1	TRBV14	TRBJ1-2	CASSQEEGAGGYTF	TGTGCCAGCAGCCAAGAGGAGGGGGCGGGTGGCTACACCTTC
-	-	TRBV1	TRBJ2-3	CTSSQPRTGTRTDTQYF	TGCACCAGCAGCCAGCCGAGGACAGGGACAAGGACAGATACGCAGTATTTT
-	-	TRBV9	TRBJ1-2	CASSDGLNYGYTF	TGTGCCAGCAGCGATGGGCTTAACTATGGCTACACCTTC
-	-	TRBV5-6	TRBJ1-3	CASSLAPGYSGNTIYF	TGTGCCAGCAGCTTGGCCCCGGGGTACTCTGGAAACACCATATATTTT
-	-	TRBV4-1	TRBJ2-5	CASSPLSRRETQYF	TGCGCCAGCAGCCCCCTGTCCCGGCGGGAGACCCAGTACTTC
once	TRBD1	TRBV5-8	TRBJ2-1	CASSAPGTGLYNEQFF	TGTGCCAGCAGCGCCCCCGGGACAGGGTTGTACAATGAGCAGTTCTTC
-	TRBD1	TRBV5-5	TRBJ1-2	CASSLMVQGGYGYTF	TGTGCCAGCAGCTTAATGGTCCAGGGGGGCTATGGCTACACCTTC
once	TRBD2	TRBV6-1	TRBJ2-5	CASRETSGVETQYF	TGTGCCAGCAGGGAGACTAGCGGGGTAGAGACCCAGTACTTC
-	-	TRBV6-1	TRBJ2-7	CASSERRDSLYEQYF	TGTGCCAGCAGCGAACGCCGGGACTCACTTTACGAGCAGTACTTC
-	-	TRBV2	TRBJ1-6	CASAPGTGVILSLHF	TGTGCCAGCGCCCCCGGCACAGGTGTAATTTTATCCCTCCACTTT
once	-	TRBV29-1	TRBJ2-1	CSVRQGLALNEQFF	TGCAGCGTTCGACAGGGCCTAGCGCTGAATGAGCAGTTCTTC
-	-	TRBV19	TRBJ1-1	CASSDGGNTEAFF	TGTGCCAGTAGTGACGGGGGGAACACTGAAGCTTTCTTT
-	-	TRBV5-6	TRBJ1-1	CASSLRGNTEAFF	TGTGCCAGCAGCTTGAGGGGTAATACTGAAGCTTTCTTT
-	-	TRBV5-6	TRBJ2-7	CVSSLDGTYYEQYF	TGTGTCAGCAGCTTGGACGGGACATACTACGAGCAGTACTTC
-	TRBD1	TRBV11-3	TRBJ2-2	CASSLGTGKNTGELFF	TGTGCCAGCAGCCTAGGGACAGGGAAGAACACCGGGGAGCTGTTTTTT
-	-	TRBV7-3	TRBJ2-7	CASTGGGSGEQYF	TGTGCCAGCACCGGGGGAGGATCCGGCGAGCAGTACTTC
-	TRBD2	TRBV11-3	TRBJ2-7	CASSTHTGGREQYF	TGTGCCAGCAGCACCCATACGGGGGGTCGAGAGCAGTACTTC
-	-	TRBV30	TRBJ2-3	CAWREPRPGNTDTQYF	TGTGCCTGGAGGGAGCCCCGGCCAGGGAACACAGATACGCAGTATTTT
-	-	TRBV21-1	TRBJ1-2	CASSSRRDRTNYGYTF	TGTGCCAGCAGCTCCCGTCGGGACAGAACTAACTATGGCTACACCTTC
once	-	TRBV11-2	TRBJ2-5	CASSPQETQYF	TGTGCCAGCAGCCCACAAGAGACCCAGTACTTC